This paragraph covers one T cell receptor (beta chain) sequence. The antigen is undetermined. V gave up 2 bases and J gave up 0 bases; unmatched junction bases: 1. CDR1 and CDR2 from the germline V gene are MNHEY and SVGAGI. The CDR3 totals 15 residues. The sample is drawn from a study of identical twins. Broader study findings: Conclusions were drawn cross-sectionally by statistical analysis, without following the same donors.

TCRdb used MiXCR to reprocess the 5' RACE reads, holding one entry per CDR3 protein. The sample lists 400,000 or so distinct CDR3 sequences, 9% seen once, with about 8.1% in the top ten. Among all donors, each was a healthy Caucasian. The sequenced sample consisted of naive T cells sorted from blood. This clonotype was sampled from a woman in her forties or fifties in good health. J is TRBJ2-1 and V is TRBV6-5, with 7 bases lining up with TRBD2. This CDR3 reads CASSYAGVSYNEQFF. The DNA of the CDR3 is TGTGCCAGCAGTTACGCGGGAGTCTCCTACAATGAGCAGTTCTTC.